This T cell receptor beta chain was obtained from a study of shared clonotypes between healthy human individuals. Both subsets, CD45RA+ naive and CD45RA-negative memory, were split from the CD4+ cells. Trimming cost V 5 bases and J 0 bases; bases outside gene matches: 3. The CDR3 is 14 amino acids. Germline lookup yields CDR1 SQVTM and CDR2 ANQGSEA. The protocol was immunoSEQ multiplex PCR, while the TCRdb copy is restricted to in-frame clones and leaves out a portion. In the table there are some 2.3 million clones, more than 80% of which are singletons. As regards this clone: Other DNA sequences in this sample translate to the same CDR3.

The chain recombines TRBV29-1 with TRBJ2-3, with 9 bases fitting TRBD1. Sequenced material: naive CD4+ T cells from PBMCs. Documented subset: CD45RA+ positively selected. The TCR originated in a man in his late teens or twenties in good health. Some clones in this sample may be carry-over from other donors' samples. For the CDR3, the DNA is TGCAGCGTTCGGGACAGGGTCAGCACAGATACGCAGTATTTT. Its translation is CSVRDRVSTDTQYF.